One sample yielded the 24 T cell receptor beta chains listed below, sequenced in a study of blood T cells in healthy people across ages. With a J-beta primer mix and a sample-barcoded 5' primer, a second PCR ran about 6 to 11 cycles. MiXCR, run by TCRdb on the 5' RACE reads, gives a single entry per CDR3 protein. This table has hundreds of thousands of distinct CDR3 sequences, 40% to 50% appearing once. The sequencing sample was made of blood. The receptors derive from a man aged 80 or over in good health.

This clonotype showed up just a few times. V is TRBV6-6 and J is TRBJ2-5; 7 bases agree with TRBD2. Germline CDR1 reads MNHNY; CDR2 reads SVGAGI (reference sequence). V shed 5 bases and J 5 bases; nucleotides not matched to a gene: 8. The CDR3 contains 14 residues. The CDR3 loop is CASSDERDGETQYF. As DNA, the CDR3 is TGTGCCAGCAGTGACGAGCGGGATGGGGAGACCCAGTACTTC.

This clonotype was detected a few times. As DNA, the CDR3 is TGCAGCGTTCGCAGTGGGGGGGGAGATACGCAGTATTTT. This encodes CSVRSGGGDTQYF. The chain uses TRBV29-1 and TRBJ2-3; 7 nucleotides align to TRBD2. CDR1 is SQVTM, CDR2 ANQGSEA, per germline. This CDR3 is 13 amino acids long. V shed 5 bases and J 5 bases; nucleotides not matched to a gene: 7.

This clonotype showed up just once. Possible read error: a much larger clone is one base away. The chain combines TRBV7-9 with TRBJ1-2; D ambiguous. Germline V CDR1 and CDR2: SEHNR, FQNEAQ (reference sequence). The CDR3 extends over 12 amino acids. The chain's CDR3 is CTSRPTEGGYTF. CDR3 sequence (DNA): TGTACCAGCAGACCAACAGAGGGTGGCTACACCTTC.

Concerning this clonotype: A much bigger clone sits one base away, suggesting this may be a read error. The J gene is TRBJ2-7, the V gene TRBV29-1; D remains unclear. The CDR3 loop spans 11 amino acids. CDR1 and CDR2 (germline): SQVTM, ANQGSEA. The CDR3 sequence: CGVSRRSEQYF. CDR3 DNA sequence: TGCGGCGTGTCTCGAAGAAGCGAGCAGTACTTC.

The V gene is TRBV20-1, the J gene TRBJ2-7; TRBD1 is a possible D gene (5 bases). V gave up 4 bases and J gave up 4 bases, with 11 bases separating them. CDR1 is DFQATT and CDR2 is SNEGSKA in the germline V gene (reference sequence). The CDR3 is 12 residues long. The chain's CDR3 is CSAKQELYEQYF. CDR3 DNA: TGCAGTGCTAAACAGGAGTTGTACGAGCAGTACTTC.

This clonotype was seen more than once but under ten times. The chain links TRBV29-1 to TRBJ2-5, with D perhaps matching TRBD2 (7 bases). The V end lost 6 bases, the J end lost 5 bases, and 13 bases lay between the germline ends. The CDR3 runs to 12 residues. Germline V gene data show CDR1 as SQVTM and CDR2 as ANQGSEA. DNA of the CDR3: TGCAGCGTGGGGGGGCAGGGGGAGACCCAGTACTTC. This gives the protein CSVGGQGETQYF.

This clonotype was seen more than once but under ten times. V is TRBV7-2 and J is TRBJ2-4, with TRBD2 identical over 10 bases. J lost 8 bases, V lost 0 bases, and 7 bases had no gene match. Looked up from germline, CDR1 is SGHTA and CDR2 is FQGNSA. The CDR3 is 16 residues long. CDR3 protein: CASSLALAGAGDIQYF. In DNA form, the CDR3 reads TGTGCCAGCAGCTTAGCGCTAGCGGGGGCCGGGGACATTCAGTACTTC. The variable domain in full, completed from reference TRBV7-2 and TRBJ2-4, reads GAGVSQSPSNKVTEKGKDVELRCDPISGHTALYWYRQSLGQGLEFLIYFQGNSAPDKSGLPSDRFSAERTGGSVSTLTIQRTQQEDSAVYLCASSLALAGAGDIQYFGAGTRLSVL.

In this sample, this clonotype turned up a few times. The J gene is TRBJ1-2, the V gene TRBV12-3 or TRBV12-4; unclear D gene. Trimming left V 4 bases short and J 6 bases short, with 6 bases between. The CDR3 contains 11 residues. CDR3 region: CASSWGNGYTF. CDR3 in DNA: TGTGCCAGCAGTTGGGGAAATGGCTACACCTTC.

This clonotype has more than one count but fewer than ten. The chain has TRBV29-1 and TRBJ1-2; 7 nucleotides align to TRBD1. The CDR3 is made up of 12 amino acids. V shed 3 bases and J 5 bases; nucleotides not matched to a gene: 3. Germline V gene data show CDR1 as SQVTM and CDR2 as ANQGSEA. The CDR3 DNA reads TGCAGCGTTGAGGGGACAGTATATGGCTACACCTTC. This encodes CSVEGTVYGYTF.

The chain joins TRBV4-3 to TRBJ2-2; D may be TRBD1 (5 bases). Trimming removed 4 bases at V and 5 bases at J, with 14 bases between. CDR3 length: 15 amino acids. From germline, CDR1 is LGHNA and CDR2 YSLEER. The CDR3 protein is CASSPQDRGTGELFF. Written as DNA, the CDR3 is TGCGCCAGCAGCCCACAGGACCGTGGAACCGGGGAGCTGTTTTTT.

This chain uses TRBV6-2 or TRBV6-3 with TRBJ2-1; 9 bases line up with TRBD1. V trimming: 5 bases; J trimming: 10 bases; junction bases outside the gene matches: 0. Germline-derived CDR1 and CDR2 are MNHEY and SVGEGT. CDR3 length equals 11 residues. CDR3 protein: CASSDRGEQFF. The CDR3 DNA follows: TGTGCCAGCAGTGACAGGGGGGAGCAGTTCTTC.

J is TRBJ2-3 and V is TRBV20-1; 9 positions agree with TRBD2. The length of the CDR3 is 16 residues. V was pared by 1 base and J by 0 bases, with 5 bases of the junction left unmatched. CDR1 is DFQATT, CDR2 SNEGSKA, per germline (reference sequence). The CDR3 is CSARGLAGPSTDTQYF. CDR3 bases: TGCAGTGCTAGAGGTCTAGCGGGGCCTAGCACAGATACGCAGTATTTT.

The sample holds one count of this clonotype. This sequence joins TRBV19 and TRBJ2-7; D possibly corresponds to TRBD1 (6 bases). Per the germline V gene, CDR1 is LNHDA and CDR2 is SQIVND (reference sequence). The V end lost 6 bases, the J end lost 2 bases, and 17 bases lay between the germline ends. This CDR3 comprises 15 residues. The CDR3: CASSSSGQVTYEQYF. The CDR3 coding sequence is TGTGCCAGTAGCTCCTCGGGACAAGTGACCTACGAGCAGTACTTC.

This rearrangement joins TRBV7-8 to TRBJ2-5; tentative D call: TRBD1 (6 bases). Germline V gene data show CDR1 as SGHVS and CDR2 as FQNEAQ. The CDR3 has 14 residues. The V end lost 5 bases, the J end lost 5 bases, and 15 bases lay between the germline ends. Written as DNA, the CDR3 is TGTGCCAGCAGCCCAGGGCGGCAGGGGGAGACCCAGTACTTC. This gives the protein CASSPGRQGETQYF.

This clonotype has a handful of counts. The rearrangement joins TRBV11-3 to TRBJ2-2; 11 bases line up with TRBD2. The V gene's germline CDR1 is SGHNT and CDR2 YENEEA. This CDR3 has 15 amino acids. V shed 5 bases and J 4 bases; nucleotides not matched to a gene: 3. The CDR3 nucleotides are TGTGCCAGCAGCCCACTAGCGGGGGCCACCGGGGAGCTGTTTTTT. Translation: CASSPLAGATGELFF.

In its sample, this clonotype was seen a few times. V usage is TRBV20-1 and J usage is TRBJ2-1, with TRBD2 matching over 7 bases. V was pared by 6 bases and J by 4 bases, with 3 bases of the junction left unmatched. Per the germline V gene, CDR1 is DFQATT and CDR2 is SNEGSKA (reference sequence). This CDR3 contains 12 residues. DNA of the CDR3: TGCAGTGCGGGGGGGGGGTACAATGAGCAGTTCTTC. This encodes CSAGGGYNEQFF.

In this sample, this clonotype turned up many times. J is TRBJ2-1 and V is TRBV12-3 or TRBV12-4; 9 nucleotides line up with TRBD2. Trimming cost V 7 bases and J 4 bases; bases outside gene matches: 8. The CDR3 totals 15 residues. For the CDR3, the DNA is TGTGCCAGCACCGAGAGCGGGAGGTCTTACAATGAGCAGTTCTTC. This translates into CASTESGRSYNEQFF.

This chain joins TRBV7-8 and TRBJ1-6; 7 nucleotides agree with TRBD1. V dropped 2 bases and J dropped 5; count of bases not matched to a gene: 3. The CDR3 consists of 15 residues. Per the germline V gene, CDR1 is SGHVS and CDR2 is FQNEAQ. CDR3 nucleotide sequence: TGTGCCAGCAGCTTAACCGGGACAGATAATTCACCCCTCCACTTT. Protein sequence: CASSLTGTDNSPLHF. Supplemented by reference TRBV7-8 and TRBJ1-6, the full variable domain reads GAGVSQSPRYKVAKRGQDVALRCDPISGHVSLFWYQQALGQGPEFLTYFQNEAQLDKSGLPSDRFFAERPEGSVSTLKIQRTQQEDSAVYLCASSLTGTDNSPLHFGNGTRLTVT.

The J gene is TRBJ2-1, the V gene TRBV9, with TRBD1 matching over 10 bases. J was trimmed by 8 bases and V by 2 bases; bases with no gene match: 10. Per germline, CDR1 SGDLS and CDR2 YYNGEE. This CDR3 contains 16 residues. The CDR3 protein is CASSVKDRGGVYEQFF. CDR3 bases: TGTGCCAGCAGCGTGAAGGACAGGGGGGGGGTGTATGAGCAGTTCTTC. Using reference TRBV9 and TRBJ2-1 for the parts outside the CDR3, the full variable domain is DSGVTQTPKHLITATGQRVTLRCSPRSGDLSVYWYQQSLDQGLQFLIQYYNGEERAKGNILERFSAQQFPDLHSELNLSSLELGDSALYFCASSVKDRGGVYEQFFGPGTRLTVL.

The gene calls are TRBV28 and TRBJ2-5; TRBD1 agrees at 8 bases. The DNA matches TRBJ2-1 better at its end, which makes the J call doubtful. The CDR3 totals 16 residues. Per germline, CDR1 MDHEN and CDR2 SYDVKM. The CDR3 DNA reads TGTGCCAGCAGCCACCCGACAGGGGACTTTTCAGAGACCCAGTTCTTC. Protein sequence: CASSHPTGDFSETQFF.

This chain connects TRBV28 to TRBJ2-7, with D possibly called TRBD1 or TRBD2 (6 bases each). The length of the CDR3 is 14 residues. Looked up from germline, CDR1 is MDHEN and CDR2 is SYDVKM. V lost 6 bases, J lost 7 bases, and 19 bases lay in between. In DNA form, the CDR3 reads TGTGCCAGCAGAAAGGGGGGAACCGCTGGGGAGCAGTACTTC. Translating gives CASRKGGTAGEQYF.

This clonotype was recorded at least ten times. The chain has TRBV19 and TRBJ2-3; a weak D match, TRBD1 (6 bases). Trimming cost V 8 bases and J 0 bases, with 12 bases left between them. Germline CDR1 LNHDA, CDR2 SQIVND (reference sequence). CDR3 length: 14 amino acids. The CDR3 loop is CASSGQISTDTQYF. In DNA, the CDR3 is TGTGCCAGTTCTGGACAGATTAGCACAGATACGCAGTATTTT.

J is TRBJ2-5 and V is TRBV5-1; D gene unclear. Trimming stripped 7 bases from V and 1 base from J, with 14 bases between. This CDR3 is 14 amino acids long. In germline, CDR1 is SGHRS, CDR2 YFSETQ. CDR3 sequence: CASRVRLRQETQYF. CDR3 DNA sequence: TGCGCCAGCCGAGTCAGGTTGCGCCAAGAGACCCAGTACTTC.

This clonotype was picked up a small number of times. The genes are TRBV7-2 and TRBJ1-1; no clear D. The germline V and J ends were trimmed by 5 bases and 2 bases, with 12 bases remaining between them. Germline CDR1 and CDR2: SGHTA and FQGNSA. The CDR3 runs 14 residues. CDR3 loop: CASSPGSFNTEAFF. The DNA of the CDR3 is TGTGCCAGCAGCCCCGGGTCATTTAACACTGAAGCTTTCTTT.